These 5 T cell receptor beta chains were sequenced from one sample in a study of blood T cells in healthy people across ages. The use of a sample-barcoded 5' primer and a J-beta primer mix characterized a second PCR of 7 to 11 cycles. TCRdb re-derived calls from the 5' RACE reads in MiXCR, one entry per CDR3 protein. Of about 590,000 distinct CDR3 sequences detected, approximately 30% appear once; the ten largest clones hold 15% to 19%. What was sequenced was blood. These receptors all come from an elderly woman in good health.

A few counts support this clonotype. A read error may be the cause here, since a much bigger clone is one base away. The CDR3 coding sequence is TGCGCCAGCAGCCCGAGTTTGGGCAATGAGCAGTACTTC. Its translation: CASSPSLGNEQYF. This chain links TRBV4-1 with TRBJ2-7; D remains unclear. Germline CDR1 is MGHRA and CDR2 is YSYEKL. The CDR3 length is 13 residues. The V end was cut by 4 bases, the J end by 7 bases, with 14 bases between.

Regarding this clonotype: A read error is possible here, since a much larger clone lies one base away. The chain links TRBV3-1 to TRBJ2-5; D unclear. CDR3 length: 11 residues. Germline V CDR1 and CDR2: LGHDT, YNNKEL (reference sequence). CDR3 bases: TGTGCCAGCAGCCAAGAAGAGGCCCAGTACTTC. Translation: CASSQEEAQYF.

In this sample, this clonotype turned up a few times. The rearrangement links TRBV28 to TRBJ1-4; 7 bases match TRBD1. Germline-derived CDR1 and CDR2 are MDHEN and SYDVKM. This CDR3 is built from 15 residues. With 6 bases clipped from V and 4 bases from J, the junction kept 8 bases outside the gene matches. Here the CDR3 DNA reads TGTGCCAGCAGAAAATCCGGGACAGTTAATGAAAAACTGTTTTTT. Protein: CASRKSGTVNEKLFF.

This clonotype was counted many times. This chain joins TRBV5-1 and TRBJ2-6; D uncertain. The CDR3 loop spans 15 amino acids. Germline V gene data show CDR1 as SGHRS and CDR2 as YFSETQ. The V and J ends lost 3 bases and 0 bases respectively, with 7 bases between them. For the CDR3, the DNA is TGCGCCAGCAGCTACCTGAGCTCTGGGGCCAACGTCCTGACTTTC. Its translation: CASSYLSSGANVLTF.

This clonotype came up many times. The rearrangement joins TRBV7-6 to TRBJ2-3; 12 bases fit TRBD2. The CDR3 extends over 16 amino acids. V was clipped by 0 bases and J by 3 bases; unmatched bases: 1. From germline, CDR1 is SGHVS and CDR2 FNYEAQ. As DNA, the CDR3 is TGTGCCAGCAGCTTAGCGACTAGCGGGGGTACAGATACGCAGTATTTT. It translates to CASSLATSGGTDTQYF.